The 13 T cell receptor beta chains given below trace back to one sample, sequenced in a study of PD-1 blockade in classical Hodgkin lymphoma. Here immunoSEQ multiplex PCR was the method, and the copy in TCRdb shows in-frame clones only, minus some. Among some 58,000 clones listed, more than 90% were seen once. Time point of the sample: cycle 4 day 1 (C4D1), after less than 7 weeks of nivolumab. Each and every patient relapsed after autologous stem cell transplantation, and patients got differing brentuximab vedotin exposure. The sequencing here drew on peripheral blood mononuclear cells (PBMCs), taken before the fourth cycle of nivolumab. These receptors came from a human donor with classical Hodgkin lymphoma.

The chain recombines TRBV29-1 with TRBJ2-1; no firm D call. V was clipped by 2 bases and J by 8 bases, with 7 bases between them. CDR1 and CDR2 (germline): SQVTM, ANQGSEA. This CDR3 region has 11 residues. The DNA for the CDR3 is TGCAGCGTTGAAACGTGGTATGAGCAGTTCTTC. Residues: CSVETWYEQFF.

CDR3 sequence (DNA): TGCGCCAGCAGCTGGACAGGGGGCGGACTAGCTCCCTACACAGATACGCAGTATTTT. This sequence encodes CASSWTGGGLAPYTDTQYF. The J gene is TRBJ2-3, the V gene TRBV5-1; TRBD1 matches at 11 bases. Trimming at V came to 3 bases and at J to 2 bases, leaving 14 bases not matched to a gene. The germline V gene encodes CDR1 SGHRS and CDR2 YFSETQ. This CDR3 is built from 19 residues.

The V and J genes are TRBV28 and TRBJ2-7; no clear D gene. The CDR3 consists of 14 residues. V was shortened by 6 bases and J by 0 bases, with 12 bases between the two germline ends. CDR1 is MDHEN and CDR2 is SYDVKM in the germline V gene. CDR3 in amino acids: CASRGTGDSYEQYF. Written as DNA, the CDR3 is TGTGCCAGCAGGGGAACTGGGGACTCCTACGAGCAGTACTTC.

The chain employs TRBV29-1 and TRBJ1-2; D call uncertain. Trimming took off 3 bases at V and 0 bases at J, with 11 bases between the two ends. This CDR3 is 14 amino acids long. Germline V lookup: CDR1 SQVTM, CDR2 ANQGSEA. DNA for the CDR3: TGCAGCGTTGAGGCAGGCGACTCTAACTATGGCTACACCTTC. This encodes CSVEAGDSNYGYTF.

The chain uses TRBV6-1 and TRBJ2-3; 7 bases line up with TRBD1. Trimming at V came to 6 bases and at J to 4 bases, leaving 4 bases not matched to a gene. The length of the CDR3 is 13 residues. CDR1 MNHNS and CDR2 SASEGT come from the germline V gene. DNA for the CDR3: TGTGCCAGCAGGACAGGGCCAGCAGATACGCAGTATTTT. Its protein is CASRTGPADTQYF.

The J gene is TRBJ1-1, the V gene TRBV7-2, with 11 nucleotides matching TRBD1. The germline CDR1 and CDR2 sequences are SGHTA and FQGNSA. The trim removed 5 bases at V and 4 bases at J, leaving 9 bases unmatched. The CDR3 runs 16 residues. The CDR3 DNA follows: TGTGCCAGCAGCCCTAACGCCGGGACAGGGGGCACTGAAGCTTTCTTT. This translates into CASSPNAGTGGTEAFF.

This clone was recorded a few times. This sequence joins TRBV7-9 and TRBJ1-1; the D gene is possibly TRBD1 (5 bases). The CDR3 sequence is 14 residues long. From germline, CDR1 is SEHNR and CDR2 FQNEAQ (reference sequence). V was pared by 6 bases and J by 0 bases, with 11 bases between. CDR3 sequence reads: CASRPQGMNTEAFF. As DNA, the CDR3 is TGTGCCAGCAGACCTCAGGGAATGAACACTGAAGCTTTCTTT.

Only one count was recorded for this clone. The V and J genes are TRBV7-9 and TRBJ2-1; D uncertain. The CDR3 is 18 residues long. Trimming left V 5 bases short and J 0 bases short, with 20 bases between. Germline-derived CDR1 and CDR2 are SEHNR and FQNEAQ (reference sequence). The CDR3, as DNA: TGTGCCAGCAGCAGAGGACCGCTTGGCGTGAGCTCCTACAATGAGCAGTTCTTC. Translating gives CASSRGPLGVSSYNEQFF. Combining the CDR3 with reference TRBV7-9 and TRBJ2-1 gives the whole variable domain DTGVSQNPRHKITKRGQNVTFRCDPISEHNRLYWYRQTLGQGPEFLTYFQNEAQLEKSRLLSDRFSAERPKGSFSTLEIQRTEQGDSAMYLCASSRGPLGVSSYNEQFFGPGTRLTVL.

The chain has TRBV11-2 and TRBJ2-3; 9 bases map to TRBD2. Germline CDR1 SGHAT, CDR2 FQNNGV. This CDR3 contains 16 residues. Trimming took 3 bases from V and 0 from J; bases not matched to a gene: 4. The CDR3 protein is CASSFRLAASTDTQYF. CDR3 sequence (DNA): TGTGCCAGCAGCTTTAGACTAGCGGCGAGCACAGATACGCAGTATTTT. The whole variable domain, filled in from reference TRBV11-2 and TRBJ2-3, reads EAGVAQSPRYKIIEKRQSVAFWCNPISGHATLYWYQQILGQGPKLLIQFQNNGVVDDSQLPKDRFSAERLKGVDSTLKIQPAKLEDSAVYLCASSFRLAASTDTQYFGPGTRLTVL.

This sequence joins TRBV5-8 and TRBJ2-4; 8 bases match TRBD2. The CDR3 is 15 amino acids. CDR1 and CDR2 (germline): SGHTS, YDEGEE. V was pared by 4 bases and J by 1 base, with 4 bases of the junction left unmatched. The CDR3 is CASSHRGGAKNIQYF. CDR3 sequence (DNA): TGTGCCAGCAGCCACCGGGGGGGGGCCAAAAACATTCAGTACTTC.

This sequence joins TRBV13 and TRBJ2-1; D ambiguous. The length of the CDR3 is 13 residues. Trimming took 0 bases from V and 7 from J, leaving 7 bases between them. Germline V gene data show CDR1 as PRHDT and CDR2 as FYEKMQ (reference sequence). The CDR3 region is CASSLGVLNEQFF. The CDR3 DNA reads TGTGCCAGCAGCTTAGGTGTGTTAAATGAGCAGTTCTTC.

The genes are TRBV5-4 and TRBJ2-1; 8 bases fit TRBD2. There are 16 residues in the CDR3. Germline V gives CDR1 SGHNT, CDR2 YYREEE (reference sequence). J was trimmed by 7 bases and V by 0 bases; bases with no gene match: 9. The CDR3 DNA sequence: TGTGCCAGCAGCTTGGACTCTAGTGTAGCGGGAAATGAGCAGTTCTTC. Its protein product is CASSLDSSVAGNEQFF.

The chain links TRBV7-9 to TRBJ2-3; TRBD2 is a possible D gene (6 bases). This CDR3 has 16 residues. Trimming took off 4 bases at V and 1 base at J, with 15 bases between the two ends. Germline-derived CDR1 and CDR2 are SEHNR and FQNEAQ (reference sequence). CDR3 loop: CASSSLGRGGTDTQYF. The CDR3 nucleotides are TGTGCCAGCAGCTCTCTGGGGCGGGGCGGCACAGATACGCAGTATTTT.